This TCR beta chain was identified in a study of T cell responses to AZD1222 COVID-19 vaccine. Method: immunoSEQ multiplex PCR; TCRdb's copy keeps in-frame clones and lacks some. The sample shows 150,000 or so clones, 86% of them seen only once. The trim removed 4 bases at V and 7 bases at J, leaving 12 bases unmatched. This CDR3 spans 19 amino acids. Germline V gene sequence: CDR1 SGHVS, CDR2 FQNEAQ. Sequenced here: peripheral blood, sampled on day 0 of AZD1222 vaccination. This sequence joins TRBV7-8 and TRBJ2-2, with TRBD2 matching 16 bases. The source is an adult in good health. Here the CDR3 reads CASSWGLAGGPPRDGELFF. In DNA form, the CDR3 reads TGTGCCAGCAGCTGGGGACTAGCGGGGGGGCCCCCGAGGGACGGGGAGCTGTTTTTT.